The clone carrying this TCR beta chain has more than one count but fewer than ten. This may be a read error: a much more frequent sequence differs by one nucleotide. The sample originates from a study of T-cell reconstitution after alpha-beta-depleted transplantation in children. This CDR3 is 13 amino acids long. V lost 1 base to trimming and J lost 0 bases, with 3 bases between them. The germline V gene encodes CDR1 SEHNR and CDR2 FQNEAQ (reference sequence). Preparation of the TCRbeta library was carried out with unique molecular identifiers. TCRdb re-derived calls from the PCR reads in MiXCR, one entry per CDR3 protein. The table records a few hundred thousand distinct CDR3 sequences, 9.7% of them present only once.

This clonotype was obtained from a human donor who donated a stem cell graft to a child with SCID. Specimen: PBMCs from the stem cell graft donor, collected from the stem cell graft. V is TRBV7-9 and J is TRBJ1-2; unclear D gene. The CDR3 coding sequence is TGTGCCAGCAGCTTAGACGCTAACTATGGCTACACCTTC. This sequence encodes CASSLDANYGYTF. The variable domain in full, with the rest retrieved from reference TRBV7-9 and TRBJ1-2, is DTGVSQNPRHKITKRGQNVTFRCDPISEHNRLYWYRQTLGQGPEFLTYFQNEAQLEKSRLLSDRFSAERPKGSFSTLEIQRTEQGDSAMYLCASSLDANYGYTFGSGTRLTVV.